The 15 T cell receptor beta chains reported below all come from one sample, sequenced in a study of PD-1 blockade in classical Hodgkin lymphoma. Regarding time point: newly diagnosed, previously untreated cHL patient sample. Sequencing used immunoSEQ multiplex PCR; TCRdb keeps in-frame clones, though not all of them. The table lists 30,000 or so clones, 91% of them singletons. Sequenced sample: peripheral blood mononuclear cells (PBMCs). These receptors were collected from a human donor with classical Hodgkin lymphoma.

The chain has TRBV7-2 and TRBJ1-2; 11 nucleotides match TRBD1. The CDR3 is 14 residues long. With 5 bases clipped from V and 8 bases from J, the junction kept 7 bases outside the gene matches. CDR1 and CDR2 (germline): SGHTA, FQGNSA. CDR3 sequence: CASSQGQGAWGYTF. In nucleotides, the CDR3 is TGTGCCAGCAGCCAAGGACAGGGGGCTTGGGGCTACACCTTC. The full variable domain, rest sourced from reference TRBV7-2 and TRBJ1-2, is GAGVSQSPSNKVTEKGKDVELRCDPISGHTALYWYRQSLGQGLEFLIYFQGNSAPDKSGLPSDRFSAERTGGSVSTLTIQRTQQEDSAVYLCASSQGQGAWGYTFGSGTRLTVV.

The genes are TRBV18 and TRBJ1-2; D is unclear. Germline-derived CDR1 and CDR2 are KGHSH and LQKENI. The CDR3 contains 15 residues. V dropped 3 bases and J dropped 7 bases, with 18 bases sitting between them. CDR3: CASSPSGLGDGGYTF. CDR3 nucleotide sequence: TGTGCCAGCTCACCGAGCGGGCTGGGTGACGGTGGCTACACCTTC.

V gene TRBV28 combines with J gene TRBJ2-7; D gene unclear. Germline-derived CDR1 and CDR2 are MDHEN and SYDVKM. This CDR3 is 12 amino acids long. V was trimmed by 2 bases and J by 1 base, leaving 3 bases between them. The CDR3 sequence is CASSLGSYEQYF. The CDR3 nucleotides are TGTGCCAGCAGTTTAGGGTCCTACGAGCAGTACTTC.

This chain links TRBV6-5 with TRBJ1-5; D gene unclear. CDR1 is MNHEY and CDR2 is SVGAGI in the germline V gene. The V gene lost 6 bases and the J gene lost 5 bases, with 17 bases spanning the gap. This CDR3 is 15 amino acids long. The CDR3 is CASSRGLSSDQPQHF. Written as DNA, the CDR3 is TGTGCCAGCAGCCGTGGACTTTCAAGCGATCAGCCCCAGCATTTT.

This rearrangement joins TRBV19 to TRBJ1-4, with D perhaps TRBD1 (5 bases). The CDR3 contains 15 residues. Germline CDR1 and CDR2: LNHDA and SQIVND (reference sequence). Trimming removed 7 bases at V and 7 bases at J, with 19 bases between. CDR3 amino acids: CASTTPGRGSEKLFF. The DNA of the CDR3 is TGTGCCAGTACAACCCCGGGCCGGGGGAGTGAAAAACTGTTTTTT.

This chain links TRBV19 with TRBJ2-5, with D possibly matching TRBD1 (6 bases). Deletions cut 5 bases from V and 3 bases from J, with 13 bases between. CDR3 length: 14 residues. Germline loops: CDR1 LNHDA, CDR2 SQIVND (reference sequence). CDR3 bases: TGTGCCAGTAGTCCTCGGGACACCAAAGAGACCCAGTACTTC. Its translation: CASSPRDTKETQYF.

This chain links TRBV4-1 with TRBJ1-5; D remains ambiguous. The CDR3 is made up of 14 amino acids. The germline V and J ends were trimmed by 4 bases and 2 bases, with 9 bases remaining between them. The germline gives CDR1 MGHRA, CDR2 YSYEKL. The CDR3 bases are TGCGCCAGCAGCCCCTCCGGGGGCAATCAGCCCCAGCATTTT. The encoded protein is CASSPSGGNQPQHF.

The chain links TRBV2 to TRBJ2-3; no definite D call. The CDR3 runs to 14 residues. Germline-derived CDR1 and CDR2 are SNHLY and FYNNEI. Trimming removed 8 bases from V and 2 bases from J, with 14 bases in between. DNA for the CDR3: TGTGCCAGCGCAGGCTCCGTGTCCACAGATACGCAGTATTTT. Translating gives CASAGSVSTDTQYF.

The CDR3 sequence is CASSQRTGGGRRTEAFF. The CDR3 nucleotides are TGCGCCAGCAGCCAGAGGACAGGGGGAGGGAGGAGGACTGAAGCTTTCTTT. V and J are TRBV4-3 and TRBJ1-1; 10 nucleotides align to TRBD1. Germline CDR1 reads LGHNA; CDR2 reads YSLEER. The CDR3 consists of 17 residues. Trimming took 3 bases from V and 5 from J; bases not matched to a gene: 12.

This clone appeared a single time. The CDR3: CASSSSGQGHYGYTF. The DNA for the CDR3 is TGTGCCAGCAGTTCGAGTGGACAGGGCCACTATGGCTACACCTTC. The chain joins TRBV28 to TRBJ1-2; TRBD1 matches at 8 bases. There are 15 residues in the CDR3. The germline V gene has CDR1 MDHEN and CDR2 SYDVKM. J was trimmed by 3 bases and V by 4 bases; bases with no gene match: 7.

The chain carries TRBV7-3 and TRBJ2-1, with TRBD2 matching over 7 bases. The CDR3 covers 16 residues. The V gene's germline CDR1 is SGHTA and CDR2 FQGTGA. After removal of 5 bases from V and 6 bases from J, the junction contained 13 bases not matched to a gene. CDR3 nucleotide sequence: TGTGCCAGCAGCCAAATGACTAGCATCGAGGGCAATGAGCAGTTCTTC. This translates into CASSQMTSIEGNEQFF.

J is TRBJ2-3 and V is TRBV18; perhaps TRBD2 as D (6 bases). CDR3 length: 17 amino acids. Trimming pared 2 bases from V and 3 bases from J, leaving 18 bases between. Germline CDR1 is KGHSH and CDR2 is LQKENI. CDR3 DNA sequence: TGTGCCAGCTCACCAGCCCGGGGTAGCGGTATGACAGATACGCAGTATTTT. Its translation is CASSPARGSGMTDTQYF. The variable domain in full, with the rest retrieved from reference TRBV18 and TRBJ2-3, is NAGVMQNPRHLVRRRGQEARLRCSPMKGHSHVYWYRQLPEEGLKFMVYLQKENIIDESGMPKERFSAEFPKEGPSILRIQQVVRGDSAAYFCASSPARGSGMTDTQYFGPGTRLTVL.

V usage is TRBV28 and J usage is TRBJ2-3; no clear D gene. CDR1 and CDR2 from the germline V gene are MDHEN and SYDVKM. V was pared by 3 bases and J by 0 bases, with 10 bases between. The CDR3 length is 15 residues. The DNA of the CDR3 is TGTGCCAGCAGTTTCCTGGACCCAAGCACAGATACGCAGTATTTT. Protein sequence: CASSFLDPSTDTQYF.

V and J are TRBV12-2 and TRBJ2-7. TRBV12-2 is an annotated pseudogene. The CDR3 length is 12 residues. The CDR3 spells CASRLDMHEQYF. The CDR3 coding sequence is TGTGCAAGTCGCTTAGATATGCACGAGCAGTACTTC.

The chain is built from TRBV7-2 and TRBJ2-3; D ambiguous. Trimming removed 2 bases from V and 0 bases from J, with 9 bases in between. Germline V gene sequence: CDR1 SGHTA, CDR2 FQGNSA. This CDR3 contains 15 residues. The CDR3 DNA reads as TGTGCCAGCAGCTTACAGGTCTCTAGCACAGATACGCAGTATTTT. It yields the protein CASSLQVSSTDTQYF.